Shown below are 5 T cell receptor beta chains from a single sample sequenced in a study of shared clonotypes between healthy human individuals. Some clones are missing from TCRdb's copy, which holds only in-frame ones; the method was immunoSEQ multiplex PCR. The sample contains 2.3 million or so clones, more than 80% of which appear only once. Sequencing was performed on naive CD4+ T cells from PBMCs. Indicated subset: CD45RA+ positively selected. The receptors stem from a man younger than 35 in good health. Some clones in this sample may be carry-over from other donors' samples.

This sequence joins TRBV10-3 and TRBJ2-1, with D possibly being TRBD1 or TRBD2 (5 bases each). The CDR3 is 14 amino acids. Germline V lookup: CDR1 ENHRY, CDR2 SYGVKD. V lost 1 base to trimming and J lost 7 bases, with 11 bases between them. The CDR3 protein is CAISEWGSKNEQFF. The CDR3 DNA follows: TGTGCCATCAGTGAGTGGGGGAGTAAAAATGAGCAGTTCTTC.

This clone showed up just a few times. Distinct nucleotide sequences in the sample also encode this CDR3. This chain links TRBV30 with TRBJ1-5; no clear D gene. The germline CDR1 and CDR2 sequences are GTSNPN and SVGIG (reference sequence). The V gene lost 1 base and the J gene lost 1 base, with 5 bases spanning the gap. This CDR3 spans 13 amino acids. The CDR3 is CAWSEDSNQPQHF. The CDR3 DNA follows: TGTGCCTGGAGTGAGGACAGCAATCAGCCCCAGCATTTT.

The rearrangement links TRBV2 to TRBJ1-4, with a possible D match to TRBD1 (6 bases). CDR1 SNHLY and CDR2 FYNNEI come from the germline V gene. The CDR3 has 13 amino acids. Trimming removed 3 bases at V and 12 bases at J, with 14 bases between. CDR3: CASSELGGGELFF. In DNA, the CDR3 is TGTGCCAGCAGTGAGCTAGGGGGGGGAGAACTGTTTTTT.

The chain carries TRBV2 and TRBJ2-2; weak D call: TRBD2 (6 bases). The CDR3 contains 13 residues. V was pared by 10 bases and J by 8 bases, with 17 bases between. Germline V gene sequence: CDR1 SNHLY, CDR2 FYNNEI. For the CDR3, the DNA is TGTGCCACCGGGGGACTCGCCGGGGGGGAGCTGTTTTTT. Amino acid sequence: CATGGLAGGELFF.

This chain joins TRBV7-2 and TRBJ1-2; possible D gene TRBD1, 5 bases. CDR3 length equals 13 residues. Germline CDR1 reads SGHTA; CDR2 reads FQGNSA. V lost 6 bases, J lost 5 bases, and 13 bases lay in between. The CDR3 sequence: CASRTGTGYGYTF. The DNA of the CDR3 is TGTGCCAGCAGAACCGGGACGGGTTATGGCTACACCTTC.